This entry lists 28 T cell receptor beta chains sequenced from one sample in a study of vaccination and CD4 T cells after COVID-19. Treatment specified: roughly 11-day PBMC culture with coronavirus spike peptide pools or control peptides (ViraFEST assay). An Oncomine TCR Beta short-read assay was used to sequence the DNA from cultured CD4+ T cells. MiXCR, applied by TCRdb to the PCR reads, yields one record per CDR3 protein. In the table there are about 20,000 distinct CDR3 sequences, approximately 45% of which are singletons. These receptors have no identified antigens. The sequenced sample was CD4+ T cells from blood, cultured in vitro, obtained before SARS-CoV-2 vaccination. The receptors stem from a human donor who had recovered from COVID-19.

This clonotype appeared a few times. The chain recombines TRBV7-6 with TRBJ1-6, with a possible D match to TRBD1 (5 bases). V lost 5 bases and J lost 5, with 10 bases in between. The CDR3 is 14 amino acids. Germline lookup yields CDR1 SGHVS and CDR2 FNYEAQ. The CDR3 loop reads CASSGQGNNSPLHF. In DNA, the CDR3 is TGTGCCAGCAGCGGGCAGGGCAATAATTCACCCCTCCACTTT.

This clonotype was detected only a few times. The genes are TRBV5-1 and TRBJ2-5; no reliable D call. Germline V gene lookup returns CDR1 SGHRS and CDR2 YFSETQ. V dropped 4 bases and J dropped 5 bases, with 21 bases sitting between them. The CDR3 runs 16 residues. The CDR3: CASSAIAEGLGETQYF. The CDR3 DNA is TGCGCCAGCAGCGCGATTGCTGAAGGGTTAGGGGAGACCCAGTACTTC.

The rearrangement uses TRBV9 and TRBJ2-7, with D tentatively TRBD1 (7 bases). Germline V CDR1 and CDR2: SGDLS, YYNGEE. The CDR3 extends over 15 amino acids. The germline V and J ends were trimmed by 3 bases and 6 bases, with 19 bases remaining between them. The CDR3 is CASSATGDRAGEQYF. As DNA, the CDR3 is TGTGCCAGCAGCGCCACAGGGGACAGAGCGGGCGAGCAGTACTTC.

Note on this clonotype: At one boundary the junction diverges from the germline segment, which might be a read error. CDR3 protein: CSARGAGRSNEQYF. The CDR3 nucleotides read TGCAGTGCTAGAGGGGCAGGCCGCTCCAACGAGCAGTACTTC. The chain links TRBV20-1 to TRBJ2-7, with D hard to call. The CDR3 has 14 residues. The germline V gene encodes CDR1 DFQATT and CDR2 SNEGSKA (reference sequence).

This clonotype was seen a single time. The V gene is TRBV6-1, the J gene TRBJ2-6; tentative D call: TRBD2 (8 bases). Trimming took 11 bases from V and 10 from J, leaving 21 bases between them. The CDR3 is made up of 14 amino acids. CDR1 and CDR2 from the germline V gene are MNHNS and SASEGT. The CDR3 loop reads CAYREGAHSNVLTF. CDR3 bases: TGTGCCTACCGGGAGGGGGCCCACTCTAACGTCCTGACTTTC.

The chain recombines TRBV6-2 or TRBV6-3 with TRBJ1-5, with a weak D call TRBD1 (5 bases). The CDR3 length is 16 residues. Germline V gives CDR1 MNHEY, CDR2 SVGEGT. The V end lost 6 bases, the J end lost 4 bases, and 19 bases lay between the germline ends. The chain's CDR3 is CASSHGTQIGNQPQHF. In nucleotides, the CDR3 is TGTGCCAGCAGCCACGGGACCCAGATTGGGAATCAGCCCCAGCATTTT.

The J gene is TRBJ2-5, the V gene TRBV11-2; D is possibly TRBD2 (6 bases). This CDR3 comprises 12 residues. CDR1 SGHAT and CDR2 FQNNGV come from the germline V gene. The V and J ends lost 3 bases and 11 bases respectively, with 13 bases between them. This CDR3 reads CASSFPGGEQYF. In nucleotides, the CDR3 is TGTGCCAGCAGCTTCCCGGGCGGGGAGCAGTACTTC.

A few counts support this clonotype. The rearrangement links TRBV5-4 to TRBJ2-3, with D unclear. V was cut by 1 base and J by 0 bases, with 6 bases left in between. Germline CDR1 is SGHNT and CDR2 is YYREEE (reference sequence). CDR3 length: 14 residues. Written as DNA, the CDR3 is TGTGCCAGCAGCTTGTCGGCTAGCACAGATACGCAGTATTTT. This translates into CASSLSASTDTQYF.

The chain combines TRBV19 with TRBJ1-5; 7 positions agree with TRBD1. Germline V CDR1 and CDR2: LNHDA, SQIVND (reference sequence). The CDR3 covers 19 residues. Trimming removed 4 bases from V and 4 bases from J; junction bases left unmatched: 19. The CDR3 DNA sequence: TGTGCCAGTAGTAGGCGGAGGGTCCAGGGGGGGCCGCGGAATCAGCCCCAGCATTTT. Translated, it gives CASSRRRVQGGPRNQPQHF.

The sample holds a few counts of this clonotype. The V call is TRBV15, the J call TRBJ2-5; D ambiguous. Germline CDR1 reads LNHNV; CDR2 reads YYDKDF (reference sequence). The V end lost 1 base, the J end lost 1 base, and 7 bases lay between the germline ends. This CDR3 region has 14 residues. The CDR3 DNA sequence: TGTGCCACCAGCAGAGTATGGACCCAAGAGACCCAGTACTTC. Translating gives CATSRVWTQETQYF.

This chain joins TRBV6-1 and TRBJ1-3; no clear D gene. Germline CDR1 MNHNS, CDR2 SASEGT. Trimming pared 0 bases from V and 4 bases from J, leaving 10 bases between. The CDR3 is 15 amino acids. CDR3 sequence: CASSEARARGNTIYF. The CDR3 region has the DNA TGTGCCAGCAGTGAAGCAAGGGCGAGGGGAAACACCATATATTTT.

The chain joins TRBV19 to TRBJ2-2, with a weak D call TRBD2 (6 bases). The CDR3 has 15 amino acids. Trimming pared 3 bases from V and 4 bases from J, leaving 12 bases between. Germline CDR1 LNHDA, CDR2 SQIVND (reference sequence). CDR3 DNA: TGTGCCAGTAGTATCCGGGACTCCACCACCGGGGAGCTGTTTTTT. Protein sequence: CASSIRDSTTGELFF.

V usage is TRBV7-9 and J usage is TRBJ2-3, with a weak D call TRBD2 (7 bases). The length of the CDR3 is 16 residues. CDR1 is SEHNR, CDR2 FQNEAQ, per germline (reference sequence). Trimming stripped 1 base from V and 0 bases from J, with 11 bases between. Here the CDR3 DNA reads TGTGCCAGCAGCTTAGGAGGGGGAGGGAGCACAGATACGCAGTATTTT. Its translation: CASSLGGGGSTDTQYF.

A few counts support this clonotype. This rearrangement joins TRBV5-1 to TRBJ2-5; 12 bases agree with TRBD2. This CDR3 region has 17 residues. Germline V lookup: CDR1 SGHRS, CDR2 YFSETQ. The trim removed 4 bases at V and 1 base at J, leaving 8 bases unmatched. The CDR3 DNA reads TGCGCCAGCAGCGGGGGTTGGACTAGCGGGATCCAAGAGACCCAGTACTTC. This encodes CASSGGWTSGIQETQYF.

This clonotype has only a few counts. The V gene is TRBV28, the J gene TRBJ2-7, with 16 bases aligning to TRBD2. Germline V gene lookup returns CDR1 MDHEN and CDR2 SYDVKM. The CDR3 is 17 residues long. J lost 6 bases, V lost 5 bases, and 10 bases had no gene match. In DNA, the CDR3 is TGTGCCAGCAGTCAGGGACTAGCGGGAGGGCGGGTTATCGAGCAGTACTTC. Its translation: CASSQGLAGGRVIEQYF.

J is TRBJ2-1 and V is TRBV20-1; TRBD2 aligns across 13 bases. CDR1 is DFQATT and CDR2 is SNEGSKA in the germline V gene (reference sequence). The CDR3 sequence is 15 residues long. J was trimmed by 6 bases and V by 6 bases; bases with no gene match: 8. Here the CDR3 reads CSAPRLAGGGNEQFF. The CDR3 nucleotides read TGCAGTGCGCCTCGACTAGCGGGAGGAGGCAATGAGCAGTTCTTC.

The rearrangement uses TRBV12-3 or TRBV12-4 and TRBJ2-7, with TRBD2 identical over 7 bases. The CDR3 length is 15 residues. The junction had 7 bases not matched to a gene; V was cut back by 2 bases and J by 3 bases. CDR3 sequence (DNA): TGTGCCAGCAGTTTATTCCAGCGGGATAGCTACGAGCAGTACTTC. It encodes CASSLFQRDSYEQYF.

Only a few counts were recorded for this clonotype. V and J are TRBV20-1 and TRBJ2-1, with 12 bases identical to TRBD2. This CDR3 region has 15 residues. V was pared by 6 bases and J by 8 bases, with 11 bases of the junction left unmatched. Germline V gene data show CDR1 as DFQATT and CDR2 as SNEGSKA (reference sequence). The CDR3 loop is CSAERPGLAGDEQFF. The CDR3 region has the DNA TGCAGTGCCGAGAGGCCGGGACTAGCGGGCGATGAGCAGTTCTTC.

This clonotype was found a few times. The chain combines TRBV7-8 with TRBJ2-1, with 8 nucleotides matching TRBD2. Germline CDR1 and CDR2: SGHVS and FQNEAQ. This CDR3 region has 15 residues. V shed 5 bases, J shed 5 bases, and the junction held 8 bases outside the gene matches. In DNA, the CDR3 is TGTGCCAGCAGCCAGTCGGGGACTAGGAACAATGAGCAGTTCTTC. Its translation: CASSQSGTRNNEQFF.

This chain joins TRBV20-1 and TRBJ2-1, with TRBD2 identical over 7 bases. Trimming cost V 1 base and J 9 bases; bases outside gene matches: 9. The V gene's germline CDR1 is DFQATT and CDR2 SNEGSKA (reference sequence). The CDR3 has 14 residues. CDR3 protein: CSARVGGNELEQFF. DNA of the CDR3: TGCAGTGCTAGAGTCGGGGGGAATGAGCTTGAGCAGTTCTTC.

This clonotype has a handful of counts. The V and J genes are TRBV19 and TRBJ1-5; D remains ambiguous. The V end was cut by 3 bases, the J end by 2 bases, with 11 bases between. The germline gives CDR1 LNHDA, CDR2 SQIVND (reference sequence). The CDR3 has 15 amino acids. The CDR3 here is CASSMRAGGNQPQHF. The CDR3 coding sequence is TGTGCCAGTAGTATGAGGGCTGGGGGCAATCAGCCCCAGCATTTT.

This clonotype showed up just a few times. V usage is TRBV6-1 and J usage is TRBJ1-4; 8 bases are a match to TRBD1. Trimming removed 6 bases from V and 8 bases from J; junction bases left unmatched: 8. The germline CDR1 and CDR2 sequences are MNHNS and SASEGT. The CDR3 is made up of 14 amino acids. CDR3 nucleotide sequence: TGTGCCAGCAGGCCGGACAGGGTGGCAGAAAAACTGTTTTTT. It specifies CASRPDRVAEKLFF.

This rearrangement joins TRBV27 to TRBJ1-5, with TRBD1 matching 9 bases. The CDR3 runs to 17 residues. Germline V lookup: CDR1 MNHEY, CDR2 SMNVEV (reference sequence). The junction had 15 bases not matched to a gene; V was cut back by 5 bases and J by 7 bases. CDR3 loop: CASSLRGGTGPGQPQHF. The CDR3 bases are TGTGCCAGCAGTCTACGCGGTGGGACAGGGCCGGGGCAGCCCCAGCATTTT.

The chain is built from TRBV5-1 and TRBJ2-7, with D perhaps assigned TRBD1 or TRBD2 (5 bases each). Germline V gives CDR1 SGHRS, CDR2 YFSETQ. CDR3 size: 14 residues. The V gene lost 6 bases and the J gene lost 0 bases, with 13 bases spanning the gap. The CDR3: CASNLGPSSYEQYF. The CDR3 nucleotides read TGCGCCAGCAACCTGGGACCAAGCTCCTACGAGCAGTACTTC.

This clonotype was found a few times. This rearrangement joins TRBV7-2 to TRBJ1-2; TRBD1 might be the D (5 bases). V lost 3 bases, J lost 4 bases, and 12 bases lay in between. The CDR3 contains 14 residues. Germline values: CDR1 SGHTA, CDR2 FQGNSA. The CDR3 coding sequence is TGTGCCAGCAGCTTTAATGGGGCAGCCTATGGCTACACCTTC. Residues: CASSFNGAAYGYTF. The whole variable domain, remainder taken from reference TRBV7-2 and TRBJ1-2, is GAGVSQSPSNKVTEKGKDVELRCDPISGHTALYWYRQSLGQGLEFLIYFQGNSAPDKSGLPSDRFSAERTGGSVSTLTIQRTQQEDSAVYLCASSFNGAAYGYTFGSGTRLTVV.

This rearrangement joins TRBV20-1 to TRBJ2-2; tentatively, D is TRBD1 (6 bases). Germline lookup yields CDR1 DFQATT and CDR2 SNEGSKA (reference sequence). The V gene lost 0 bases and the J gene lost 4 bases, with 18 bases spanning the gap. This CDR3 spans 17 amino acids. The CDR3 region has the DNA TGCAGTGCTAGAGATGCGCAGGGGTTGTTAGGCACCGGGGAGCTGTTTTTT. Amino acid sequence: CSARDAQGLLGTGELFF.

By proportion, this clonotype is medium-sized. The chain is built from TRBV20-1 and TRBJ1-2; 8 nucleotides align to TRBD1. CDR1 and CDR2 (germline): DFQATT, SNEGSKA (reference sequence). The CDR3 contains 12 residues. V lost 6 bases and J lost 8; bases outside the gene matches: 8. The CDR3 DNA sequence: TGCAGTGCGGATCAGGGGGCACGGGGCTACACCTTC. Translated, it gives CSADQGARGYTF.

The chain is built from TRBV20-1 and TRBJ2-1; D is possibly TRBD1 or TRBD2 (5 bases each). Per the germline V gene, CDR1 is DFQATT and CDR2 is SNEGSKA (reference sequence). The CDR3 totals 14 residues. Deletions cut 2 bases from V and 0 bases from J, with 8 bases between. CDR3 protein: CSARRGVSYNEQFF. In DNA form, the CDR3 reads TGCAGTGCTAGACGAGGGGTCTCCTACAATGAGCAGTTCTTC.